This is a list of T cell receptor beta chains from one sample in a study of identical twins. TCRdb re-called the 5' RACE reads with MiXCR, one entry per CDR3 protein. The sample lists hundreds of thousands of distinct CDR3 sequences, 9% to 15% occurring once. The sample also formed part of further work on yellow fever vaccine responses in identical twins.

Sequencing was performed on PBMCs. Every receptor here comes from a woman between 18 and 29 years old in good health. Both conserved end residues are part of each CDR3. The D gene is left open where the match is weak. Clone sizes are given selectively: once, few, many, or a class where the clone is expanded.

v_gene: TRBV5-1
d_gene: TRBD1
j_gene: TRBJ2-3
abundance: .
CDR3nt: TGCGCCAGCAGCGAGGGACAGAGTGGGGCAGATACGCAGTATTTT
CDR3aa: CASSEGQSGADTQYF

v_gene: TRBV12-3/TRBV12-4
d_gene: TRBD2
j_gene: TRBJ2-1
abundance: few
CDR3nt: TGTGCCAGCTCGACGGGACTAGCGGGACCTTATGAGCAGTTCTTC
CDR3aa: CASSTGLAGPYEQFF

v_gene: TRBV28
d_gene: TRBD1
j_gene: TRBJ2-7
abundance: .
CDR3nt: TGTGCCAGCAGCCAGACAGGGGGATTCTCCGAGCAGTACTTC
CDR3aa: CASSQTGGFSEQYF

v_gene: TRBV20-1
d_gene: TRBD2
j_gene: TRBJ2-3
abundance: .
CDR3nt: TGCAGTGGCGGGAGCGATTGGACAGATACGCAGTATTTT
CDR3aa: CSGGSDWTDTQYF

v_gene: TRBV4-1
d_gene: TRBD1
j_gene: TRBJ1-4
abundance: .
CDR3nt: TGCGCCAGCAGCCATTCCGACAGGGCCGAGGAAAAACTGTTTTTT
CDR3aa: CASSHSDRAEEKLFF

v_gene: TRBV20-1
d_gene: .
j_gene: TRBJ2-1
abundance: few
CDR3nt: TGCAGTGCTAGAGCCAATCCTGGTTACCCCAATGAGCAGTTCTTC
CDR3aa: CSARANPGYPNEQFF

v_gene: TRBV12-3/TRBV12-4
d_gene: .
j_gene: TRBJ2-2
abundance: many
CDR3nt: TGTGCCAGCAGTTTCGGGGGGGAGCTGTTTTTT
CDR3aa: CASSFGGELFF

v_gene: TRBV6-1
d_gene: .
j_gene: TRBJ1-1
abundance: few
CDR3nt: TGCGTTGATACCACTGAAGCTTTCTTT
CDR3aa: CVDTTEAFF

v_gene: TRBV27
d_gene: TRBD1
j_gene: TRBJ2-7
abundance: few
CDR3nt: TGTGCCAGCAGTTCAGGGGGTAGGGCATCAGACGAGCAGTACTTC
CDR3aa: CASSSGGRASDEQYF

v_gene: TRBV25-1
d_gene: TRBD2
j_gene: TRBJ2-5
abundance: many
CDR3nt: TGTGCCAGCGCTGAGGAGCGGGGGGAGGTCGGTCGGGAGACCCAGTACTTC
CDR3aa: CASAEERGEVGRETQYF

v_gene: TRBV7-9
d_gene: TRBD2
j_gene: TRBJ2-2
abundance: .
CDR3nt: TGTGCCAGCAGAATGGGACTAGCGGCCAACACCGGGGAGCTGTTTTTT
CDR3aa: CASRMGLAANTGELFF

v_gene: TRBV28
d_gene: TRBD1
j_gene: TRBJ1-5
abundance: few
CDR3nt: TGTGCCAGCAGTCCGACCGGGACAGGGGGCGCGTATCAGCCCCAGCATTTT
CDR3aa: CASSPTGTGGAYQPQHF

v_gene: TRBV2
d_gene: .
j_gene: TRBJ2-3
abundance: .
CDR3nt: TGTGCCAGCAGTGAGGGGGACATCACAGATACGCAGTATTTT
CDR3aa: CASSEGDITDTQYF

v_gene: TRBV20-1
d_gene: .
j_gene: TRBJ2-3
abundance: few
CDR3nt: TGCAGTGCTCAATTAGGGGCAGATACGCAGTATTTT
CDR3aa: CSAQLGADTQYF

v_gene: TRBV19
d_gene: TRBD2
j_gene: TRBJ2-7
abundance: .
CDR3nt: TGTGCCACCAAACTAGCGGGAGGGATTGAGCAGTACTTC
CDR3aa: CATKLAGGIEQYF

v_gene: TRBV6-1
d_gene: .
j_gene: TRBJ2-7
abundance: few
CDR3nt: TGTGCCAGCACCGCGGGCCTAAGCTCCTACGAGCAGTACTTC
CDR3aa: CASTAGLSSYEQYF

v_gene: TRBV20-1
d_gene: TRBD1
j_gene: TRBJ2-2
abundance: .
CDR3nt: TGCAGTGCTAGAGATCAGGGGGCGTACACCGGGGAGCTGTTTTTT
CDR3aa: CSARDQGAYTGELFF

v_gene: TRBV2
d_gene: .
j_gene: TRBJ1-1
abundance: few
CDR3nt: TGTGCCAGCAGTGAACGGCAGGGTCGTTTCACTGAAGCTTTCTTT
CDR3aa: CASSERQGRFTEAFF

v_gene: TRBV11-2
d_gene: .
j_gene: TRBJ2-1
abundance: .
CDR3nt: TGTGCCAGCACCGAGTTCGGGCTAGCGCCTGGTTTAGGGAACAATGAGCAGTTCTTC
CDR3aa: CASTEFGLAPGLGNNEQFF

v_gene: TRBV12-3/TRBV12-4
d_gene: TRBD1
j_gene: TRBJ1-2
abundance: .
CDR3nt: TGTGCCAGCACCCTTAGACAGGGGGATGGCTACACCTTC
CDR3aa: CASTLRQGDGYTF

v_gene: TRBV12-3/TRBV12-4
d_gene: TRBD1
j_gene: TRBJ2-7
abundance: .
CDR3nt: TGTGCCAGCAGACTAACCATAACAGGGGCCTACGAGCAGTACTTC
CDR3aa: CASRLTITGAYEQYF

v_gene: TRBV12-3/TRBV12-4
d_gene: .
j_gene: TRBJ1-1
abundance: .
CDR3nt: TGTGCCAGCAGCGCTCAGGTGAACACTGAAGCTTTCTTT
CDR3aa: CASSAQVNTEAFF

v_gene: TRBV24-1
d_gene: TRBD1
j_gene: TRBJ2-5
abundance: .
CDR3nt: TGTGCCACCAGTGATTTAGGGACAGGGGCTCCCAGGGAGACCCAGTACTTC
CDR3aa: CATSDLGTGAPRETQYF

v_gene: TRBV9
d_gene: .
j_gene: TRBJ1-1
abundance: few
CDR3nt: TGTGCCAGCAGCGTAGGAGGGACACGCACTGAAGCTTTCTTT
CDR3aa: CASSVGGTRTEAFF

v_gene: TRBV12-3/TRBV12-4
d_gene: .
j_gene: TRBJ1-2
abundance: few
CDR3nt: TGTGCCAGCAGTTTAGTGACGGCCTTAGGCTACACCTTC
CDR3aa: CASSLVTALGYTF

v_gene: TRBV27
d_gene: .
j_gene: TRBJ2-7
abundance: .
CDR3nt: TGTGCCAGCAGTTTCCGAGCCGACAGAGCCACCTACGAGCAGTACTTC
CDR3aa: CASSFRADRATYEQYF

v_gene: TRBV29-1
d_gene: TRBD2
j_gene: TRBJ2-3
abundance: .
CDR3nt: TGCAGCGTGACGACGACTAGCGGGGGCACAGATACGCAGTATTTT
CDR3aa: CSVTTTSGGTDTQYF

v_gene: TRBV20-1
d_gene: TRBD1
j_gene: TRBJ1-1
abundance: few
CDR3nt: TGCAGTGCATCACCGACAGGGAGGACTGAAGCTTTCTTT
CDR3aa: CSASPTGRTEAFF

v_gene: TRBV14
d_gene: TRBD2
j_gene: TRBJ2-5
abundance: few
CDR3nt: TGTGCCAGCAGCCGCAGTAGCGGGGACCAAGAGACCCAGTACTTC
CDR3aa: CASSRSSGDQETQYF

v_gene: TRBV20-1
d_gene: TRBD2
j_gene: TRBJ2-3
abundance: few
CDR3nt: TGCAGTGCTAGCCCCAAGGGCGGACTAGCGACAGATACGCAGTATTTT
CDR3aa: CSASPKGGLATDTQYF

v_gene: TRBV11-3
d_gene: TRBD2
j_gene: TRBJ2-1
abundance: .
CDR3nt: TGTGCCAGCAGCTTACTTCCTAGCGGGTACGATGAGCAGTTCTTC
CDR3aa: CASSLLPSGYDEQFF

v_gene: TRBV27
d_gene: .
j_gene: TRBJ2-5
abundance: many
CDR3nt: TGTGCCAGCAGTTTTGGGGGGGCCACCAAGTGGACCCAGTACTTC
CDR3aa: CASSFGGATKWTQYF

v_gene: TRBV20-1
d_gene: .
j_gene: TRBJ1-5
abundance: few
CDR3nt: TGCAGTGCTAGTCGCGGAGGTTATAGCAATCAGCCCCAGCATTTT
CDR3aa: CSASRGGYSNQPQHF

v_gene: TRBV7-9
d_gene: TRBD2
j_gene: TRBJ2-7
abundance: .
CDR3nt: TGTGCCAGCAGCTCAATAGCGGGAGAGGTCGAGCAGTACTTC
CDR3aa: CASSSIAGEVEQYF

v_gene: TRBV10-3
d_gene: TRBD2
j_gene: TRBJ2-7
abundance: few
CDR3nt: TGTGCCATCAGTGTATTACCGGGACTAGCACTCAACGAGCAGTACTTC
CDR3aa: CAISVLPGLALNEQYF

v_gene: TRBV6-1
d_gene: .
j_gene: TRBJ2-1
abundance: .
CDR3nt: TGTGCCAGCAGTCCCGGGGAGGGGGCGTTAGGTGAGCAGTTCTTC
CDR3aa: CASSPGEGALGEQFF

v_gene: TRBV9
d_gene: TRBD2
j_gene: TRBJ2-1
abundance: .
CDR3nt: TGTGCCAGCAGCGTACAAGCGGGAGGGCCGGTCCATGAGCAGTTCTTC
CDR3aa: CASSVQAGGPVHEQFF

v_gene: TRBV24-1
d_gene: .
j_gene: TRBJ2-3
abundance: few
CDR3nt: TGTGCCACCAGTGGAGTAGCGGTGACAGATACGCAGTATTTT
CDR3aa: CATSGVAVTDTQYF

v_gene: TRBV18
d_gene: TRBD1
j_gene: TRBJ2-2
abundance: few
CDR3nt: TGTGCCAGCTCGACTGGACAGGAAAACACCGGGGAGCTGTTTTTT
CDR3aa: CASSTGQENTGELFF

v_gene: TRBV9
d_gene: .
j_gene: TRBJ2-3
abundance: .
CDR3nt: TGTGCCAGCAGCGTAATTAGCGCGGAAGATACGCAGTATTTT
CDR3aa: CASSVISAEDTQYF

v_gene: TRBV18
d_gene: TRBD2
j_gene: TRBJ2-7
abundance: .
CDR3nt: TGTGCCAGCTCACCTCTAGCGGGAGAGACCTACGAGCAGTACTTC
CDR3aa: CASSPLAGETYEQYF